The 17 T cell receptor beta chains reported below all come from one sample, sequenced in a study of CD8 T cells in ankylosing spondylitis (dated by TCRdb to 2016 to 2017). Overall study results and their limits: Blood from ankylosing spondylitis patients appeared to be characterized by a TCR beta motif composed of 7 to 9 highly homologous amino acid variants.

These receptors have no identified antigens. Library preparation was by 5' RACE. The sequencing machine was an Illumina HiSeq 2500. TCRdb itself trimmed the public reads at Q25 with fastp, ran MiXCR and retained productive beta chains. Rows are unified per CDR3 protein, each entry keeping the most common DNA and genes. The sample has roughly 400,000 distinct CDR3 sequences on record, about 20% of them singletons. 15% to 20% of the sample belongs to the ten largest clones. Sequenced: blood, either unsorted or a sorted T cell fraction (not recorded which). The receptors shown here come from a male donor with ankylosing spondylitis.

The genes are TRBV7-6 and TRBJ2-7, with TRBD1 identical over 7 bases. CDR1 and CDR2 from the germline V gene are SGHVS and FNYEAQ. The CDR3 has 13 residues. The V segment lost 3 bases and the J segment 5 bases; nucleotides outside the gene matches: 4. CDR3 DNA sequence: TGTGCCAGCAGCTTGCGAGGGGGCGACGAGCAGTACTTC. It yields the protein CASSLRGGDEQYF.

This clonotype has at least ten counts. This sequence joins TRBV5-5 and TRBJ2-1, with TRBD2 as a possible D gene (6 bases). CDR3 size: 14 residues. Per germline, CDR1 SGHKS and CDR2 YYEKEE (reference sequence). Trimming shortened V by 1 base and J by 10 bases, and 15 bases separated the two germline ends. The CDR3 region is CASSLLGGMEEQFF. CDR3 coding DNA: TGTGCCAGCAGCTTGCTGGGCGGGATGGAGGAGCAGTTCTTC.

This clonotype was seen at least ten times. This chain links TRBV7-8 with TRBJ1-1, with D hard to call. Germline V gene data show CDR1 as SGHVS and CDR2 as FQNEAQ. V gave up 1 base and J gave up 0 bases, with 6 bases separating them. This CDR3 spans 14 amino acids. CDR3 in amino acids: CASSLGTMNTEAFF. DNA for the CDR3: TGTGCCAGCAGCTTAGGCACCATGAACACTGAAGCTTTCTTT. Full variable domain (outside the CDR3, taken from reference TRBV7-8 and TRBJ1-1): GAGVSQSPRYKVAKRGQDVALRCDPISGHVSLFWYQQALGQGPEFLTYFQNEAQLDKSGLPSDRFFAERPEGSVSTLKIQRTQQEDSAVYLCASSLGTMNTEAFFGQGTRLTVV.

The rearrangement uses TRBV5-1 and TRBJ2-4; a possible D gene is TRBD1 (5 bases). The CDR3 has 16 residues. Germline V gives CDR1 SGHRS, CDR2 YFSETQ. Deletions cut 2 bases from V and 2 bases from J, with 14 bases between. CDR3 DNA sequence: TGCGCCAGCAGCTTTAGGGGCCAGCTAACCAAAAACATTCAGTACTTC. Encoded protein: CASSFRGQLTKNIQYF.

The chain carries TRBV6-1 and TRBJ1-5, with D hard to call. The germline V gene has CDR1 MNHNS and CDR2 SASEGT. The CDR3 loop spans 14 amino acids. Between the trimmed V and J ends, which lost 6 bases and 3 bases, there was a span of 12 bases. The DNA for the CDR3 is TGTGCCAGCAGGCTAGGTGAGGTCAATCAGCCCCAGCATTTT. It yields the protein CASRLGEVNQPQHF.

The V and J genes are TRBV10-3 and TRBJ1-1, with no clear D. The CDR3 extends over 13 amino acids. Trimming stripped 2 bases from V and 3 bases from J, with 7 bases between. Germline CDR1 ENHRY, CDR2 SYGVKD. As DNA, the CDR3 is TGTGCCATCAGTGAGGTCGTGGACACTGAAGCTTTCTTT. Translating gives CAISEVVDTEAFF.

Written as DNA, the CDR3 is TGTGCCAGCAGCTTGGGTTTAGGCAGAGTGCAGTACTTC. Translated, it gives CASSLGLGRVQYF. The chain combines TRBV5-8 with TRBJ2-7; unclear D gene. The CDR3 consists of 13 residues. With 0 bases removed from V and 9 bases from J, the gap between germline ends came to 13 bases. Germline-derived CDR1 and CDR2 are SGHTS and YDEGEE.

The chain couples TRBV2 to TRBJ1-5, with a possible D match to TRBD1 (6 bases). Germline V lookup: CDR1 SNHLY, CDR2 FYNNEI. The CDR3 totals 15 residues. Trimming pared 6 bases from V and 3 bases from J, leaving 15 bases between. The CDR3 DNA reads TGTGCCAGCAGAGGACAGAGCGGCTTCAATCAGCCCCAGCATTTT. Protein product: CASRGQSGFNQPQHF.

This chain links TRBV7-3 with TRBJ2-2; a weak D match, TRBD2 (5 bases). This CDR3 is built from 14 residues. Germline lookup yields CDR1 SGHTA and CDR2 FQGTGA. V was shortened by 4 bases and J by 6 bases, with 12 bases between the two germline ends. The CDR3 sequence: CASSWLGSAGELFF. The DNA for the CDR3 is TGTGCCAGCAGCTGGTTGGGGAGTGCCGGGGAGCTGTTTTTT.

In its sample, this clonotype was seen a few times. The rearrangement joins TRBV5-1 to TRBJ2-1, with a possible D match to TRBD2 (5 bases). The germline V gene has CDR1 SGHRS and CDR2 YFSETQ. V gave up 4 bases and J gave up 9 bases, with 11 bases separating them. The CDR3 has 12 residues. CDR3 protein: CASSAGEGEQFF. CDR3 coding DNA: TGCGCCAGCAGCGCAGGAGAGGGTGAGCAGTTCTTC.

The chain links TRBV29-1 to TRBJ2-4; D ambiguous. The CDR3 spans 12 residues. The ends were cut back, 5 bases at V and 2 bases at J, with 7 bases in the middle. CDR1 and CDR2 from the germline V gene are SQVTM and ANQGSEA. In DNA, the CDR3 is TGCAGCGTTAGTCAGCCCAAAAACATTCAGTACTTC. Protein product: CSVSQPKNIQYF.

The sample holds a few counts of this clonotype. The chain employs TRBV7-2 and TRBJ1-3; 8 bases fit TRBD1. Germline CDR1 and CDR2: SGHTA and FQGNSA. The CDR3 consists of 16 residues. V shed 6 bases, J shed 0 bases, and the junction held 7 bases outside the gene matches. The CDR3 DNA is TGTGCCAGCAGTTCTACAGGGGGTAGCTCTGGAAACACCATATATTTT. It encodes CASSSTGGSSGNTIYF.

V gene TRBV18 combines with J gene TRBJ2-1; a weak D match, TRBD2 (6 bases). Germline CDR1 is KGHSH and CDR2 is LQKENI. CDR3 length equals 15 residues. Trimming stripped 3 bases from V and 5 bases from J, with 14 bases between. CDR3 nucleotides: TGTGCCAGCTCACCCCGGCAGGAGGGCGACAATGAGCAGTTCTTC. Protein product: CASSPRQEGDNEQFF.

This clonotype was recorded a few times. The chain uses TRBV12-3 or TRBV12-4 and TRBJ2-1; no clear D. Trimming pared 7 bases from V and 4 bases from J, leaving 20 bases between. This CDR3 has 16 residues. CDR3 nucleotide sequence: TGTGCCAGCACCCCAATACGATTAGCCCGATACAATGAGCAGTTCTTC. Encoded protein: CASTPIRLARYNEQFF.

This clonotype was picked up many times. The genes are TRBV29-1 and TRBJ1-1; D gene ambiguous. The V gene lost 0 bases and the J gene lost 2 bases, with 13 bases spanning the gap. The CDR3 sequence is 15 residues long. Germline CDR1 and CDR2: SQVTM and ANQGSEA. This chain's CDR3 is CSVEDHGRGNTEAFF. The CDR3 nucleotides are TGCAGCGTTGAAGACCACGGCAGAGGAAACACTGAAGCTTTCTTT. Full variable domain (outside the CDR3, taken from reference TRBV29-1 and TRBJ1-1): SAVISQKPSRDICQRGTSLTIQCQVDSQVTMMFWYRQQPGQSLTLIATANQGSEATYESGFVIDKFPISRPNLTFSTLTVSNMSPEDSSIYLCSVEDHGRGNTEAFFGQGTRLTVV.

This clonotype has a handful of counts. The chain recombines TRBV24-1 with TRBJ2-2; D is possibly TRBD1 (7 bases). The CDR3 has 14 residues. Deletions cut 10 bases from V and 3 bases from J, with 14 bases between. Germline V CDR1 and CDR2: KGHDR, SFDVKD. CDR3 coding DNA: TGTGCCACTAGGGCCAGGGGGGACACCGGGGAGCTGTTTTTT. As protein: CATRARGDTGELFF.

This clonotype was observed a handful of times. CDR3 DNA sequence: TGTGCCAGCACCCTCTTACTAGCGGGCCAAGAGACCCAGTACTTC. This sequence encodes CASTLLLAGQETQYF. V gene TRBV6-1 combines with J gene TRBJ2-5; TRBD2 matches 9 bases. V lost 7 bases and J lost 1; bases outside the gene matches: 7. CDR3 length: 15 residues. CDR1 is MNHNS and CDR2 is SASEGT in the germline V gene.